The clone carrying this T cell receptor beta chain was found once. V shed 6 bases, J shed 4 bases, and the junction held 4 bases outside the gene matches. CDR3 size: 12 residues. Germline V gene sequence: CDR1 SQVTM, CDR2 ANQGSEA. These data come from a study of blood T cell repertoires in COVID-19. Repertoires were generated with immunoSEQ multiplex PCR, while TCRdb's copy carries only in-frame clones and drops some. The data hold 200,000 to 300,000 clones, with around nine tenths observed a single time. Sample: peripheral blood. The sequence was obtained from a woman in her fifties or sixties with COVID-19, enrolled during active disease. This rearrangement joins TRBV29-1 to TRBJ1-1; 8 bases fit TRBD1. The CDR3 nucleotides are TGCAGCGTGAGGACAGGGAGCACTGAAGCTTTCTTT. This encodes CSVRTGSTEAFF.